The following is a T cell receptor (beta chain) sequence with its context. Antigen: not known. TCRdb's table, derived via immunoSEQ multiplex PCR, lists solely in-frame clones and lacks some. The top ten hold around 1.5% of the sample, which has 850,000 to 1,200,000 clones, roughly 80% seen once. Germline V gene data show CDR1 as ENHRY and CDR2 as SYGVKD. V was clipped by 3 bases and J by 6 bases; unmatched bases: 7. The CDR3 loop spans 15 amino acids. The data stem from a study of shared clonotypes between healthy human individuals. At the level of the study: Used for every donor were three CD4 naive, three CD4 memory, two CD8 naive and one CD8 memory plate.

The study's findings and limits: Generation probabilities of non-shared clonotypes were lower (relative to those shared by all four donors).

The receptor was derived from a man in his late teens or twenties in good health. V and J are TRBV10-3 and TRBJ2-1, with 8 nucleotides matching TRBD2. Sample: memory CD4+ T cells sorted from blood. Documented subset: CD45RA-negative fraction. CDR3 nucleotides: TGTGCCATCAGTGAAGCGGGAGTCACGGCCAATGAGCAGTTCTTC. Translation gives CAISEAGVTANEQFF.